The rows below give T cell receptor beta chains drawn from one sample of a study of blood T cell repertoires in COVID-19. Clones were sequenced by immunoSEQ multiplex PCR, and TCRdb holds only the in-frame ones, with some missing. The repertoire holds under 85,000 clones, with 80% as singletons. Sequenced: peripheral blood. The receptors stem from a man between 60 and 75 years old with active or convalescent COVID-19. Each CDR3 is given with its conserved first and last residue. Each record gives: J gene, clone size, V gene, D gene, CDR3 DNA, CDR3 protein. The D gene is left open where the match is weak. Clone size is given for some rows only: seen once, a few or many times, or a class if the clone is expanded.

J: TRBJ1-5; size: NA; V: TRBV5-6; D: NA; DNA: TGTGCCAGCAGCTTGGGCGGGGGCAATCAGCCCCAGCATTTT; CDR3: CASSLGGGNQPQHF
J: TRBJ1-6; size: NA; V: TRBV6-2/TRBV6-3; D: TRBD1; DNA: TGTGCCAGCAGTTTAATCAGGGGGGATTCACCCCTCCACTTT; CDR3: CASSLIRGDSPLHF
J: TRBJ2-2; size: once; V: TRBV3-1/TRBV3-2; D: TRBD2; DNA: TGTGCCAGCAGCCCTGGACTAGCGACCACCGGGGAGCTGTTTTTT; CDR3: CASSPGLATTGELFF
J: TRBJ1-4; size: NA; V: TRBV11-3; D: NA; DNA: TGTGCCAGCAGCTTAGGAGGCGGGACGAATGAAAAACTGTTTTTT; CDR3: CASSLGGGTNEKLFF
J: TRBJ1-4; size: NA; V: TRBV19; D: NA; DNA: TGTGCCAGTAGTATAGGTAGGCAGCGGACAACTAATGAAAAACTGTTTTTT; CDR3: CASSIGRQRTTNEKLFF
J: TRBJ2-3; size: NA; V: TRBV9; D: TRBD1; DNA: TGTGCCAGCAGTGGTACAGGGGCTCTATACGATACGCAGTATTTT; CDR3: CASSGTGALYDTQYF
J: TRBJ2-7; size: NA; V: TRBV4-3; D: TRBD1; DNA: TGCGCCAGCAGCCAACAAACAGGGGGCCTAGGCGAGCAGTACTTC; CDR3: CASSQQTGGLGEQYF
J: TRBJ1-1; size: NA; V: TRBV19; D: NA; DNA: TGTGCCAGTCGTATTAGTTTAGGGCTCCAGAGGGCTGCTTTCTTT; CDR3: CASRISLGLQRAAFF
J: TRBJ2-5; size: NA; V: TRBV30; D: NA; DNA: TGTGCCTGGAGTGTACTACGGATCCAAGAGACCCAGTACTTC; CDR3: CAWSVLRIQETQYF
J: TRBJ1-5; size: once; V: TRBV5-3; D: TRBD1; DNA: TGTGCCAGAAGCAAGCCCGGGACAGTGAGCAATCAGCCCCAGCATTTT; CDR3: CARSKPGTVSNQPQHF
J: TRBJ2-7; size: NA; V: TRBV4-1; D: TRBD1; DNA: TGCGCCAGCAGCCTATCGCCGGGACAGGGGGCGCGGGAGCAGTACTTC; CDR3: CASSLSPGQGAREQYF
J: TRBJ2-3; size: NA; V: TRBV5-5; D: NA; DNA: TGTGCCAGCAGAGAGGGACTGCTCCAGAAAACAGATACGCAGTATTTT; CDR3: CASREGLLQKTDTQYF
J: TRBJ1-2; size: NA; V: TRBV6-2/TRBV6-3; D: TRBD1; DNA: TGTGCCAGCAGTTACCGCCAACAGGGGGGCTATGGCTACACCTTC; CDR3: CASSYRQQGGYGYTF